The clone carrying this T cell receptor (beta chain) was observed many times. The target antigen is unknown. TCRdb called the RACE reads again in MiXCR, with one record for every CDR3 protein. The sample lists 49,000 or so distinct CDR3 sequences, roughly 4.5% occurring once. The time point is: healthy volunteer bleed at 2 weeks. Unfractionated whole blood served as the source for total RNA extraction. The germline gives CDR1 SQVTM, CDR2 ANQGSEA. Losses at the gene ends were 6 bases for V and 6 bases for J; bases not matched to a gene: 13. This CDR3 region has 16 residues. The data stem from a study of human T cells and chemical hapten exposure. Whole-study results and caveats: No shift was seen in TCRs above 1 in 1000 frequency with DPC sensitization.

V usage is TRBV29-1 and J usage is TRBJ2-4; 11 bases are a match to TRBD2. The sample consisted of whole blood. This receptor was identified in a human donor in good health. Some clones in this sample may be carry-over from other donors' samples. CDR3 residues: CSVAVAGGPSGNIQYF. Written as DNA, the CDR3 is TGCAGCGTCGCTGTAGCGGGAGGGCCCTCAGGAAACATTCAGTACTTC.